This T cell receptor beta chain was observed in a study of OX40 agonist ivuxolimab in advanced cancers. For the study at large: An agonistic human IgG2 monoclonal antibody against OX40 (CD134) was given. The dose-escalation group included hepatocellular carcinoma, melanoma, renal cell carcinoma and head and neck cancer.

Sequencing used immunoSEQ multiplex PCR; TCRdb keeps in-frame clones, though not all of them. Of roughly 64,000 clones in the sample, around nine tenths were seen once. Trimming removed 10 bases from V and 10 bases from J; junction bases left unmatched: 9. This CDR3 is built from 13 residues. Germline CDR1 reads MDHEN; CDR2 reads SYDVKM. Blood sampling took place at baseline, cycle 4 day 1, and cycle 7 day 1. This specimen was CD4+ or CD8+ T cells sorted from blood, taken in a trial of the OX40 agonist ivuxolimab. This clonotype was sampled from an adult with an advanced solid tumor such as melanoma, head and neck, liver or kidney cancer. The chain is built from TRBV28 and TRBJ1-6; 8 bases align to TRBD1. DNA of the CDR3: TGTGCCATCAAAGGACAGGGCGAATCACCCCTCCACTTT. It codes for CAIKGQGESPLHF.